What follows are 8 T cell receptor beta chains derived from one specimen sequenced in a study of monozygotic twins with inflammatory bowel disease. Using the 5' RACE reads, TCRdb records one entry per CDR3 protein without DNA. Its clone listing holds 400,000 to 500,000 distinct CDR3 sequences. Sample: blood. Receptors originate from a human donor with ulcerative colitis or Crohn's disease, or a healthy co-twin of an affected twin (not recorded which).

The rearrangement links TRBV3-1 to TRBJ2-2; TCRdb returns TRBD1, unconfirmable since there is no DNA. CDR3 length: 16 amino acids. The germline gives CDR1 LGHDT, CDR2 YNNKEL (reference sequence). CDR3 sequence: CASSQSRAGNTGELFF.

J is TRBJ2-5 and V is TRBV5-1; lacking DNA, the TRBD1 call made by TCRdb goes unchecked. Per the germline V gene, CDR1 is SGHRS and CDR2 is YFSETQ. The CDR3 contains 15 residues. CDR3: CASSLYGAERETQYF.

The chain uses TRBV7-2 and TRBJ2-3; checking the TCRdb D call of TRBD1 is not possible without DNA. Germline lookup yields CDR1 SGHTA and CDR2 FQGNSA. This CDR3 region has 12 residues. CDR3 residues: CASSPLGAAQYF.

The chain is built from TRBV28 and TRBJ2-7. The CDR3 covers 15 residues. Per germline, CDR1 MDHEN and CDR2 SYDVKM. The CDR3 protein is CASTPIRIRPYEQYF.

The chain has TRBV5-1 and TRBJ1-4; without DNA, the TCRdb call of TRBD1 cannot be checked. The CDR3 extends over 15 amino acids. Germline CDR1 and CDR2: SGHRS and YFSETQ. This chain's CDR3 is CASRGSDSRNEKLFF.

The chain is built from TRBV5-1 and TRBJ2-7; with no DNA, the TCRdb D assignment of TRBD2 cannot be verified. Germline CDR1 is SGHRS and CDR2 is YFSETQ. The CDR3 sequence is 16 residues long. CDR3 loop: CASSSTSGGALYEQYF. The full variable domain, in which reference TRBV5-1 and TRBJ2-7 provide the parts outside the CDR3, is KAGVTQTPRYLIKTRGQQVTLSCSPISGHRSVSWYQQTPGQGLQFLFEYFSETQRNKGNFPGRFSGRQFSNSRSEMNVSTLELGDSALYLCASSSTSGGALYEQYFGPGTRLTVT.

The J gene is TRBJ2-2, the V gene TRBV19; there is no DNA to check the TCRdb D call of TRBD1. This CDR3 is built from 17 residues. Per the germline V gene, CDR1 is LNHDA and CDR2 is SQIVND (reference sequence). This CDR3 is CASSQLHSGTTTGELFF. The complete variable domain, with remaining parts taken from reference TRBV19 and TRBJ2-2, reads DGGITQSPKYLFRKEGQNVTLSCEQNLNHDAMYWYRQDPGQGLRLIYYSQIVNDFQKGDIAEGYSVSREKKESFPLTVTSAQKNPTAFYLCASSQLHSGTTTGELFFGEGSRLTVL.

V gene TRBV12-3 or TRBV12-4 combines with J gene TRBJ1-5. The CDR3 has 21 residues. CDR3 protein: CASSFLSIRGLFGLGNQPQHF.